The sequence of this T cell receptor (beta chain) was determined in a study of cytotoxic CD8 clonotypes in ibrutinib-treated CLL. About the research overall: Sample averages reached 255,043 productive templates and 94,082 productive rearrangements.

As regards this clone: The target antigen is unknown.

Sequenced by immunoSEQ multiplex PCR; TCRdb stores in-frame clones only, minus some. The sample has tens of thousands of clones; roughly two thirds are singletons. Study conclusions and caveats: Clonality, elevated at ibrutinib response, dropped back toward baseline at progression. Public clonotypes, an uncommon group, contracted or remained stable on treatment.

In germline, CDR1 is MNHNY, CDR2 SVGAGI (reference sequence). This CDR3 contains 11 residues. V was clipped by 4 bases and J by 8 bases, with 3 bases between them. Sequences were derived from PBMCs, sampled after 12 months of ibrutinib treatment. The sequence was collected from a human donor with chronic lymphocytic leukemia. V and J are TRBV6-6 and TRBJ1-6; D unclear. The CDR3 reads CASSLDSPLHF. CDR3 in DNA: TGTGCCAGCAGTTTGGATTCACCCCTCCACTTT.